The 28 T cell receptor beta chains presented below share a single source sample, sequenced in a study of early T cells in non-severe SARS-CoV-2 infection. TCRdb fed the 5' RACE reads into MiXCR, producing one record per CDR3 protein. This table has around 49,000 distinct CDR3 sequences, approximately 10% appearing once. Material for sequencing was whole blood. The origin of the receptors is an adult who was a healthcare worker with PCR-confirmed SARS-CoV-2 infection or an uninfected control (not recorded which).

The gene calls are TRBV28 and TRBJ1-1; D unresolved. This CDR3 region has 15 residues. Germline V gives CDR1 MDHEN, CDR2 SYDVKM. Deletions cut 3 bases from V and 5 bases from J, with 16 bases between. CDR3 region: CASSFLGMRWTEAFF. In DNA form, the CDR3 reads TGTGCCAGCAGTTTTCTAGGAATGAGGTGGACTGAAGCTTTCTTT.

This clonotype was seen many times. This rearrangement joins TRBV9 to TRBJ2-1; the D is unclear. The CDR3 runs 15 residues. Looked up from germline, CDR1 is SGDLS and CDR2 is YYNGEE. V lost 4 bases to trimming and J lost 2 bases, with 13 bases between them. The CDR3 reads CASSSEAHTYNEQFF. In DNA, the CDR3 is TGTGCCAGCAGCTCCGAGGCGCATACCTACAATGAGCAGTTCTTC.

The sample holds many counts of this clonotype. V usage is TRBV21-1 and J usage is TRBJ2-7. TRBV21-1 is labeled a pseudogene. CDR3 length: 12 residues. CDR3 in DNA: TGTGCCAGCAGCAAGCGGTCCTACGAGCAGTACTTC. Its protein is CASSKRSYEQYF.

This clonotype was counted many times. V usage is TRBV12-3 or TRBV12-4 and J usage is TRBJ2-2, with 10 bases fitting TRBD2. With V trimmed by 6 bases and J by 7 bases, 5 bases remained unmatched. CDR3 length equals 14 residues. The DNA of the CDR3 is TGTGCCAGCAGGCTAGCGGGAGTCTTCGGGGAGCTGTTTTTT. It specifies CASRLAGVFGELFF.

This clonotype was detected many times. The chain recombines TRBV1 with TRBJ2-5; the table's D call of TRBD1 was not tested on the DNA. TRBV1 is a known pseudogene. CDR3 length: 19 residues. CDR3 protein: CTSSQDLSREGKLKETQYF. The CDR3 DNA is TGCACCAGCAGCCAAGATCTCTCCCGGGAGGGAAAACTCAAGGAGACCCAGTACTTC.

This clonotype showed up many times. The V call is TRBV7-2, the J call TRBJ2-7, with D maybe TRBD2 (6 bases). V lost 5 bases to trimming and J lost 7 bases, with 15 bases between them. The CDR3 sequence is 13 residues long. Germline V lookup: CDR1 SGHTA, CDR2 FQGNSA. The CDR3 DNA sequence: TGTGCCAGCAGCCAAAGGGAGGATTCGGAGCAGTACTTC. Encoded protein: CASSQREDSEQYF.

This clonotype was seen a handful of times. The chain employs TRBV19 and TRBJ2-2, with D hard to call. The CDR3 sequence is 14 residues long. Germline-derived CDR1 and CDR2 are LNHDA and SQIVND (reference sequence). V lost 6 bases and J 2 bases, leaving 10 bases between the germline ends. The CDR3 region has the DNA TGTGCCAGTAGGGTGGGAACAAACACCGGGGAGCTGTTTTTT. Amino acids: CASRVGTNTGELFF.

This clonotype is classed as medium-sized (0.01 to 0.1%). This sequence joins TRBV4-3 and TRBJ2-1; 10 positions match TRBD2. The CDR3 runs 17 residues. V gave up 0 bases and J gave up 4 bases; unmatched junction bases: 6. Germline lookup yields CDR1 LGHNA and CDR2 YSLEER. The CDR3 is CASSQDDGLAEYNEQFF. The CDR3 coding sequence is TGCGCCAGCAGCCAAGATGACGGACTAGCGGAGTACAATGAGCAGTTCTTC.

This clonotype was recorded many times. This rearrangement joins TRBV6-5 to TRBJ2-2; 7 nucleotides match TRBD1. The V gene end was trimmed by 6 bases and the J gene end by 3 bases; junction bases not matched to a gene: 7. CDR1 and CDR2 from the germline V gene are MNHEY and SVGAGI. This CDR3 is 15 amino acids long. The CDR3 region is CASRVTGADTGELFF. CDR3 nucleotide sequence: TGTGCCAGCAGGGTTACAGGGGCTGACACCGGGGAGCTGTTTTTT.

The chain uses TRBV29-1 and TRBJ2-7, with 13 positions matching TRBD2. The germline V gene encodes CDR1 SQVTM and CDR2 ANQGSEA. The CDR3 runs 15 residues. J lost 0 bases, V lost 1 base, and 0 bases had no gene match. CDR3 amino acids: CSVEGLAGGSYEQYF. CDR3 in DNA: TGCAGCGTTGAAGGACTAGCGGGAGGCTCCTACGAGCAGTACTTC.

This clonotype was detected ten times or more. The chain is built from TRBV5-1 and TRBJ2-1, with TRBD1 matching 7 bases. V dropped 2 bases and J dropped 8; count of bases not matched to a gene: 7. The CDR3 length is 14 residues. Germline CDR1 is SGHRS and CDR2 is YFSETQ. The CDR3 DNA follows: TGCGCCAGCAGCTTAGGACAGGTAGGCGATGAGCAGTTCTTC. Amino acids: CASSLGQVGDEQFF. Looking up the rest from reference TRBV5-1 and TRBJ2-1 gives the full variable domain: KAGVTQTPRYLIKTRGQQVTLSCSPISGHRSVSWYQQTPGQGLQFLFEYFSETQRNKGNFPGRFSGRQFSNSRSEMNVSTLELGDSALYLCASSLGQVGDEQFFGPGTRLTVL.

The chain is built from TRBV20-1 and TRBJ2-3; 10 bases map to TRBD2. The CDR3 has 11 amino acids. J lost 8 bases, V lost 6 bases, and 2 bases had no gene match. Germline V gene data show CDR1 as DFQATT and CDR2 as SNEGSKA (reference sequence). CDR3 DNA: TGCAGTGCGCCTAGCGGGAGTACGCAGTATTTT. Translating gives CSAPSGSTQYF.

The rearrangement links TRBV6-2 or TRBV6-3 to TRBJ2-3, with D unclear. Per germline, CDR1 MNHEY and CDR2 SVGEGT. Deletions cut 0 bases from V and 1 base from J, with 5 bases between. CDR3 size: 14 residues. The CDR3 DNA follows: TGTGCCAGCAGTTACTCTGCCGGCACAGATACGCAGTATTTT. Translation gives CASSYSAGTDTQYF.

V gene TRBV2 combines with J gene TRBJ2-7; weak D call: TRBD1 (5 bases). Germline loops: CDR1 SNHLY, CDR2 FYNNEI. The V end was cut by 4 bases, the J end by 5 bases, with 12 bases between. CDR3 length: 13 amino acids. The CDR3 here is CASSGQGFDEQYF. The CDR3 DNA reads as TGTGCCAGCAGTGGGCAGGGTTTCGACGAGCAGTACTTC.

This clonotype has ten or more counts. The V call is TRBV2, the J call TRBJ1-5, with D hard to call. The CDR3 consists of 15 residues. Germline values: CDR1 SNHLY, CDR2 FYNNEI. Trimming stripped 5 bases from V and 2 bases from J, with 13 bases between. The CDR3, as DNA: TGTGCCAGCAGTTTCACACCGGGCGGCAATCAGCCCCAGCATTTT. As protein: CASSFTPGGNQPQHF.

Many counts were recorded for this clonotype. The chain joins TRBV12-3 or TRBV12-4 to TRBJ1-2, with TRBD1 as a possible D gene (6 bases). This CDR3 comprises 14 residues. The V gene lost 2 bases and the J gene lost 8 bases, with 15 bases spanning the gap. The CDR3 loop reads CASSLSGTPKGYTF. The CDR3 nucleotides read TGTGCCAGCAGTTTATCCGGGACACCAAAGGGCTACACCTTC.

This clonotype was seen ten or more times. V is TRBV10-3 and J is TRBJ2-1, with D perhaps TRBD2 (6 bases). This CDR3 is 15 amino acids long. Germline CDR1 reads ENHRY; CDR2 reads SYGVKD. V lost 0 bases, J lost 0 bases, and 6 bases lay in between. DNA for the CDR3: TGTGCCATCAGTGAGTCGGGAGGCTCCTACAATGAGCAGTTCTTC. This sequence encodes CAISESGGSYNEQFF.

This sequence joins TRBV6-5 and TRBJ1-1; 7 bases are shared with TRBD1. The length of the CDR3 is 17 residues. Trimming removed 4 bases from V and 1 base from J; junction bases left unmatched: 12. Germline V gene sequence: CDR1 MNHEY, CDR2 SVGAGI. The CDR3 nucleotides are TGTGCCAGCAGTTCCTCCCGACAGGGACGGAAGAACACTGAAGCTTTCTTT. This sequence encodes CASSSSRQGRKNTEAFF.

In its sample, this clonotype was seen a few times. V gene TRBV9 combines with J gene TRBJ2-3, with TRBD1 identical over 8 bases. The CDR3 has 15 amino acids. Per germline, CDR1 SGDLS and CDR2 YYNGEE. Unmatched junction bases numbered 4, after V lost 2 bases and J lost 2 bases. The CDR3 loop reads CASSVSGGNTDTQYF. The CDR3, as DNA: TGTGCCAGCAGCGTTTCAGGGGGCAACACAGATACGCAGTATTTT.

This clonotype was observed a handful of times. The rearrangement links TRBV7-7 to TRBJ2-1, with TRBD2 identical over 7 bases. This CDR3 comprises 13 residues. Trimming cost V 5 bases and J 10 bases; bases outside gene matches: 8. Germline assignment: CDR1 SSHAT and CDR2 FNYEAQ (reference sequence). The CDR3 coding sequence is TGTGCCAGCAGCCGAGCGCCAGCGGGAGAGCAGTTCTTC. This sequence encodes CASSRAPAGEQFF.

Regarding this clonotype: It may be a read error: a sequence one base away is much more abundant. The rearrangement joins TRBV29-1 to TRBJ2-3; D call uncertain. With 1 base removed from V and 2 bases from J, the gap between germline ends came to 10 bases. The CDR3 has 14 amino acids. The germline V gene has CDR1 SQVTM and CDR2 ANQGSEA. The CDR3 DNA is TGCAGCGTTGAAGGGGTTTATGACACAGATACGCAGTATTTT. Translated, it gives CSVEGVYDTDTQYF.

The V gene is TRBV5-1, the J gene TRBJ1-1, with 7 nucleotides matching TRBD1. Germline V gives CDR1 SGHRS, CDR2 YFSETQ. This CDR3 comprises 16 residues. V lost 0 bases, J lost 0 bases, and 5 bases stayed unmatched. The CDR3 nucleotides are TGCGCCAGCAGCTTGGCACAGGGGTGGTTGAACACTGAAGCTTTCTTT. This codes for CASSLAQGWLNTEAFF.

This clonotype came up a few times. V gene TRBV6-2 or TRBV6-3 combines with J gene TRBJ2-7; no clear D. V was pared by 1 base and J by 2 bases, with 6 bases between. Per the germline V gene, CDR1 is MNHEY and CDR2 is SVGEGT. This CDR3 is built from 13 residues. CDR3 sequence (DNA): TGTGCCAGCAGTTACTACAGTACCTACGAGCAGTACTTC. Its protein is CASSYYSTYEQYF.

DNA of the CDR3: TGTGCCAGCAGCGTAGACCGGTTGTCCGGGGAGCTGTTTTTT. Protein: CASSVDRLSGELFF. The chain has TRBV9 and TRBJ2-2; D unclear. Deletions cut 0 bases from V and 6 bases from J, with 9 bases between. CDR1 SGDLS and CDR2 YYNGEE come from the germline V gene. This CDR3 is 14 amino acids long.

This clonotype was seen at least ten times. The V and J genes are TRBV6-2 or TRBV6-3 and TRBJ2-2; no firm D call. The CDR3 loop spans 13 amino acids. The germline V and J ends were trimmed by 2 bases and 6 bases, with 7 bases remaining between them. CDR1 is MNHEY, CDR2 SVGEGT, per germline. The CDR3 reads CASSYRLAGELFF. For the CDR3, the DNA is TGTGCCAGCAGTTACAGGCTGGCCGGGGAGCTGTTTTTT.

In its sample, this clonotype was seen many times. The V call is TRBV10-3, the J call TRBJ1-6, with TRBD1 matching over 8 bases. V dropped 2 bases and J dropped 9; count of bases not matched to a gene: 12. This CDR3 has 17 residues. Germline V gene data show CDR1 as ENHRY and CDR2 as SYGVKD. In DNA, the CDR3 is TGTGCCATCAGTGAGGATCCCCTGGGTCAGGGGGCTTCACCCCTCCACTTT. Its protein is CAISEDPLGQGASPLHF.

The rearrangement links TRBV7-2 to TRBJ2-7; D is perhaps TRBD1 or TRBD2 (5 bases each). V was pared by 5 bases and J by 3 bases, with 11 bases between. The CDR3 runs to 13 residues. The germline gives CDR1 SGHTA, CDR2 FQGNSA. DNA for the CDR3: TGTGCCAGCAGCCTGTGGGGGAGCTACGAGCAGTACTTC. The encoded protein is CASSLWGSYEQYF.

A few counts support this clonotype. The V and J genes are TRBV6-5 and TRBJ2-1; D remains unclear. The V end lost 8 bases, the J end lost 0 bases, and 8 bases lay between the germline ends. Germline CDR1 reads MNHEY; CDR2 reads SVGAGI. This CDR3 comprises 13 residues. DNA for the CDR3: TGTGCCAGCCACAAAAGCTCCTACAATGAGCAGTTCTTC. Translating it yields CASHKSSYNEQFF.